The clone carrying this TCR beta chain turned up a few times. Its antigen is currently unknown. These data come from a study of cytomegalovirus exposure and HLA in healthy donors. Healthy people donating bone marrow made up the donors. Trimming left V 0 bases short and J 10 bases short, with 14 bases between. Germline V gene lookup returns CDR1 SGHAT and CDR2 FQNNGV. CDR3 length: 14 residues. Whole-study results and caveats: Most of the CMV-associated TCR beta chains (in a later analysis) appeared to be HLA-restricted. Immune exposure information comprised only CMV serostatus.

The PCR used 60 Vbeta and 13 Jbeta primers. Only in-frame clones appear in the TCRdb table, and some are missing; sequencing was by immunoSEQ multiplex PCR. The sample includes 160,000 or so clones, roughly 75% of them seen just once. This sequence joins TRBV11-2 and TRBJ2-3, with D perhaps TRBD1 (5 bases). Sequenced material: PBMCs. The clonotype originates from a female donor in good health and CMV-seronegative. The CDR3 DNA reads TGTGCCAGCAGCTTAGATCCCGGCAGGGCTTCGCAGTATTTT. Residues: CASSLDPGRASQYF.